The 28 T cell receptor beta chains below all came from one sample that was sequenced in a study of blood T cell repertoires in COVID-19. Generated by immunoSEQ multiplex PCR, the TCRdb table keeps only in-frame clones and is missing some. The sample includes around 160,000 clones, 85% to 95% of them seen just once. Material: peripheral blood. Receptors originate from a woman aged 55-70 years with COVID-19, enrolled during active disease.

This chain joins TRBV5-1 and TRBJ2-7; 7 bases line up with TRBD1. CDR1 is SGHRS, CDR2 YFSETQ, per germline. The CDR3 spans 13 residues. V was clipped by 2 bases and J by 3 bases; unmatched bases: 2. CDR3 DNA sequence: TGCGCCAGCAGCTTCCGACAGGGCTACGAGCAGTACTTC. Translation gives CASSFRQGYEQYF.

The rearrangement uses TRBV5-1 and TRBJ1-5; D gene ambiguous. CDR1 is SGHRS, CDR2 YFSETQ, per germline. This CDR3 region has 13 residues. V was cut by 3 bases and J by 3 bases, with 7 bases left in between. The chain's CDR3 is CASSYLSNQPQHF. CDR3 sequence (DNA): TGCGCCAGCAGCTACTTATCCAATCAGCCCCAGCATTTT.

CDR3 bases: TGTGCCAGCGGCCAGCGGGGGCAAGAGACCCAGTACTTC. Its protein is CASGQRGQETQYF. This rearrangement joins TRBV6-5 to TRBJ2-5, with 8 bases aligning to TRBD2. The CDR3 length is 13 residues. The germline gives CDR1 MNHEY, CDR2 SVGAGI. V gave up 8 bases and J gave up 2 bases; unmatched junction bases: 4.

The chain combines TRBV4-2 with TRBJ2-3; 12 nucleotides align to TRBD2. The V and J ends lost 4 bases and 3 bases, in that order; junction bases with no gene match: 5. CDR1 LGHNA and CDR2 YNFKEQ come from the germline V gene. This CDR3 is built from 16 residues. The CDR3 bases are TGTGCCAGCAGCCTAAGACTAGCGGGGGAAACAGATACGCAGTATTTT. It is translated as CASSLRLAGETDTQYF.

The CDR3 bases are TGTGCCAGCAGCTTAGGTCAGGGTTTCAACGAGCAGTACTTC. Translated: CASSLGQGFNEQYF. The V and J genes are TRBV5-6 and TRBJ2-7; perhaps TRBD1 as D (5 bases). This CDR3 comprises 14 residues. Trimming stripped 2 bases from V and 5 bases from J, with 14 bases between. The germline gives CDR1 SGHDT, CDR2 YYEEEE. Using reference TRBV5-6 and TRBJ2-7 for the parts outside the CDR3, the full variable domain is DAGVTQSPTHLIKTRGQQVTLRCSPKSGHDTVSWYQQALGQGPQFIFQYYEEEERQRGNFPDRFSGHQFPNYSSELNVNALLLGDSALYLCASSLGQGFNEQYFGPGTRLTVT.

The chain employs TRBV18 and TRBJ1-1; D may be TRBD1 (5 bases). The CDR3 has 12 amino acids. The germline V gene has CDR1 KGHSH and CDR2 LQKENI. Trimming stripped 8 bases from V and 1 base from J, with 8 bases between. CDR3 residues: CASGASNTEAFF. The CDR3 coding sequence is TGTGCCAGCGGGGCTTCGAACACTGAAGCTTTCTTT.

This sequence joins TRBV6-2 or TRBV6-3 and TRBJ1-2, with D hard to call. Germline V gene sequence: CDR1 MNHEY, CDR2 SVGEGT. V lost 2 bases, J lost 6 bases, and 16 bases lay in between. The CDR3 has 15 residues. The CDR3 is CASSYRGPPYDGYTF. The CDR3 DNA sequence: TGTGCCAGCAGTTACCGGGGTCCCCCGTATGATGGCTACACCTTC.

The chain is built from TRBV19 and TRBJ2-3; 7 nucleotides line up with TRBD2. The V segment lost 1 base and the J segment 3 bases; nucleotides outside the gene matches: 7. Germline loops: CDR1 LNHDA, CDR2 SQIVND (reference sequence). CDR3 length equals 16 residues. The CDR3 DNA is TGTGCCAGTAGTATAGGGGGAGGGTTTACGACAGATACGCAGTATTTT. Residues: CASSIGGGFTTDTQYF.

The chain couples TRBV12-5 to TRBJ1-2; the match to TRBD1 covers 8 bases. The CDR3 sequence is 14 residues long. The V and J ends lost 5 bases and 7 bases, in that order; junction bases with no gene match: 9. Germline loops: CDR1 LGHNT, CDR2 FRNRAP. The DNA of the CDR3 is TGTGCTAGTGGTCCAGGACAGGGATCAGGTGGCTACACCTTC. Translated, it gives CASGPGQGSGGYTF.

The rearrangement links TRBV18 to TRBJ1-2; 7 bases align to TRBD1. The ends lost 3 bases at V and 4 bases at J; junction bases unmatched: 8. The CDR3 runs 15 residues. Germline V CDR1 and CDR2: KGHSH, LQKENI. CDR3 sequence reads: CASSPSGGGGYGYTF. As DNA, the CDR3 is TGTGCCAGCTCACCGTCCGGAGGGGGCGGCTATGGCTACACCTTC.

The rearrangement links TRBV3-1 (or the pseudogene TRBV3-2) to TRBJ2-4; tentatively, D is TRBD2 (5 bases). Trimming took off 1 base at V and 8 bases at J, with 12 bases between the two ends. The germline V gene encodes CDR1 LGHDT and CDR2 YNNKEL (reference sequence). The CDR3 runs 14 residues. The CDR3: CASSQARLRDIQYF. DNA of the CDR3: TGTGCCAGCAGCCAAGCCCGACTACGAGACATTCAGTACTTC.

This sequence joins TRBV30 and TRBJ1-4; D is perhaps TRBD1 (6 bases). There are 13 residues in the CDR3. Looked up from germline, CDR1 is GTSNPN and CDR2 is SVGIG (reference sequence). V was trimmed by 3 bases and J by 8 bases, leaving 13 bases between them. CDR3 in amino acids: CAWRDRPEEKLFF. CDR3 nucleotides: TGTGCCTGGAGAGACAGGCCTGAAGAAAAACTGTTTTTT.

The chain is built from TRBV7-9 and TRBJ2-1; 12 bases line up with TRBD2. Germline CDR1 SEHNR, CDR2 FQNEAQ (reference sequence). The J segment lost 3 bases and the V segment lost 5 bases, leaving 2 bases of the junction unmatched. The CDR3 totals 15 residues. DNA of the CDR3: TGTGCCAGCAGCCAGACTAGCGGGAGCTACAATGAGCAGTTCTTC. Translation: CASSQTSGSYNEQFF. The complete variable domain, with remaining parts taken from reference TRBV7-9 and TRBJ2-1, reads DTGVSQNPRHKITKRGQNVTFRCDPISEHNRLYWYRQTLGQGPEFLTYFQNEAQLEKSRLLSDRFSAERPKGSFSTLEIQRTEQGDSAMYLCASSQTSGSYNEQFFGPGTRLTVL.

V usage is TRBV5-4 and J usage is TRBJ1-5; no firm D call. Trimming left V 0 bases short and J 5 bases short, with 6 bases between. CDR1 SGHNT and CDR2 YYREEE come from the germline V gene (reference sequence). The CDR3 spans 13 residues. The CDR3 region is CASSLGQDQPQHF. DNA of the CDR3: TGTGCCAGCAGCTTGGGGCAGGATCAGCCCCAGCATTTT.

The CDR3 coding sequence is TGTGCCAGCTCACCACCGGGGGCGTACTACAATGAGCAGTTCTTC. Translated, it gives CASSPPGAYYNEQFF. The chain links TRBV18 to TRBJ2-1, with D tentatively TRBD1 (6 bases). This CDR3 has 15 amino acids. Germline V gene lookup returns CDR1 KGHSH and CDR2 LQKENI. Trimming shortened V by 0 bases and J by 3 bases, and 9 bases separated the two germline ends.

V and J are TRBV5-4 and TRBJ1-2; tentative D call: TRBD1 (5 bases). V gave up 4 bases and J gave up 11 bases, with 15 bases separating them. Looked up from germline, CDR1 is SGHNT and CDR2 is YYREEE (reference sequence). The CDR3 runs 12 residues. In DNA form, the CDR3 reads TGTGCCAGCAGCACCAACGGGAGGGGTTACACCTTC. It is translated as CASSTNGRGYTF.

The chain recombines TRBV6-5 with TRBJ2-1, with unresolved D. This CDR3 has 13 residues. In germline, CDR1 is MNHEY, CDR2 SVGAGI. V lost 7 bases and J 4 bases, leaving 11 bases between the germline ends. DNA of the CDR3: TGTGCCAGCAAACTATCCGGGTACAATGAGCAGTTCTTC. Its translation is CASKLSGYNEQFF.

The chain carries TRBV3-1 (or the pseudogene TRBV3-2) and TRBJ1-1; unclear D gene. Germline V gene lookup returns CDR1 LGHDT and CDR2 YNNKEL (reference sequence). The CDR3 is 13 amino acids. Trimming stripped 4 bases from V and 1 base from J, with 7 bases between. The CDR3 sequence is CASSRSENTEAFF. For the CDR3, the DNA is TGTGCCAGCAGCCGCAGTGAGAACACTGAAGCTTTCTTT.

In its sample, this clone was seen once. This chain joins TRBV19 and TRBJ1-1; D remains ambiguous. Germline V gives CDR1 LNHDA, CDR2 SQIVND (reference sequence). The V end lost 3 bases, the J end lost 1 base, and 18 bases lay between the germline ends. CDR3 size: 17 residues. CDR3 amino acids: CASSMTRSRARNTEAFF. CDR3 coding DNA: TGTGCCAGTAGTATGACTCGTTCGCGGGCCAGGAACACTGAAGCTTTCTTT.

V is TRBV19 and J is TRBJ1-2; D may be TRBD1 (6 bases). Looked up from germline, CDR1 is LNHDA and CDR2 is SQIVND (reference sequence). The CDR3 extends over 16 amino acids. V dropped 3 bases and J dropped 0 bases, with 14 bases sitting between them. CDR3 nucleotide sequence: TGTGCCAGTAGTATGGTAGGGGGAAATTCTAACTATGGCTACACCTTC. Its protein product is CASSMVGGNSNYGYTF.

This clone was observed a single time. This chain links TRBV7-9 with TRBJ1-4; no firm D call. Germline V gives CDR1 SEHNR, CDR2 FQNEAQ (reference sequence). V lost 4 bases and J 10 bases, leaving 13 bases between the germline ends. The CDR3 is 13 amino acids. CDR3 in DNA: TGTGCCAGCAGCTCCGAGGGTCGGAGAAAACTGTTTTTT. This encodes CASSSEGRRKLFF.

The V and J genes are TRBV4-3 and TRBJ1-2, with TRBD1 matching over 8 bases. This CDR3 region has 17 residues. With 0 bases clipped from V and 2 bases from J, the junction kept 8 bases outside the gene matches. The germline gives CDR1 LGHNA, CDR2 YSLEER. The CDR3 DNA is TGCGCCAGCAGCCAAGATTCAGGGGGCCCACCGAACTATGGCTACACCTTC. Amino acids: CASSQDSGGPPNYGYTF.

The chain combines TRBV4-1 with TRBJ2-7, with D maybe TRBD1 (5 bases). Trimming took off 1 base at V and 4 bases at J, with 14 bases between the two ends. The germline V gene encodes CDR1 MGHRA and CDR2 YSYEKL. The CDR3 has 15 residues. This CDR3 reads CASSQVPRGRYEQYF. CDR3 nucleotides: TGCGCCAGCAGCCAAGTCCCAAGGGGCCGGTACGAGCAGTACTTC.

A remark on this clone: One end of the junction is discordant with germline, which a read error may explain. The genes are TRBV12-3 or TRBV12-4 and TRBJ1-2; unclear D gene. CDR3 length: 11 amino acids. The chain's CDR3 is CASSLAGIHAF. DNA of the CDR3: TGTGCCAGCAGTTTAGCGGGCATCCACGCCTTC.

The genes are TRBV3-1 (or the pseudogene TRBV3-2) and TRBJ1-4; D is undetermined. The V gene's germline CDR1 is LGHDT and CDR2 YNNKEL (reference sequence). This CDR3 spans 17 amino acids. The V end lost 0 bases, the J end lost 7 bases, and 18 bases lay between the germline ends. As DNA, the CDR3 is TGTGCCAGCAGCCAAGACGGATTCTTGAGGGCTCGTGAAAAACTGTTTTTT. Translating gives CASSQDGFLRAREKLFF.

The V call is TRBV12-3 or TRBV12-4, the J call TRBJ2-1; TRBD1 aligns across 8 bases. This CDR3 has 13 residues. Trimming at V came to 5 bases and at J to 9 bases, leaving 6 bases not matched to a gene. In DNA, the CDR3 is TGTGCCAGCAGTCTACCAGGGGGCCGTGAGCAGTTCTTC. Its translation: CASSLPGGREQFF.

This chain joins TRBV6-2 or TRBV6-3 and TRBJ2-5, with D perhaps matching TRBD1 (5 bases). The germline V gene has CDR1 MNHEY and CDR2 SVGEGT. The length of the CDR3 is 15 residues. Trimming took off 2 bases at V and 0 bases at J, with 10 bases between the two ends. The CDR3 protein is CASSYGALYQETQYF. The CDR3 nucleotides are TGTGCCAGCAGTTACGGGGCGTTATACCAAGAGACCCAGTACTTC.

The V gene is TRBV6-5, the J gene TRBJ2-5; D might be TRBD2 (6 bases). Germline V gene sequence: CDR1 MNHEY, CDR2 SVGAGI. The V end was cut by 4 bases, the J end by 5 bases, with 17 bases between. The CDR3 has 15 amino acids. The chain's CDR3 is CASSSPGDVYETQYF. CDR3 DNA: TGTGCCAGCAGTTCCCCGGGGGACGTGTACGAGACCCAGTACTTC.